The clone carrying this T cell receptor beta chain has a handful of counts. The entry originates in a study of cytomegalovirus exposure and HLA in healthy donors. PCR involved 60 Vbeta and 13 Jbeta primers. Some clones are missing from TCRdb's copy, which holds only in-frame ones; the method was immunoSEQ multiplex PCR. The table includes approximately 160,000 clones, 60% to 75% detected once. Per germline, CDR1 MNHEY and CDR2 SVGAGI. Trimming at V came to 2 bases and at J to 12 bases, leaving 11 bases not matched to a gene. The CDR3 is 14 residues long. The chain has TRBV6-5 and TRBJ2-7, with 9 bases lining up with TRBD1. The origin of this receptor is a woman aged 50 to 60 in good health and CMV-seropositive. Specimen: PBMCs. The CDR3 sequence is CASSYTQFTGGLYF. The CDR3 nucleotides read TGTGCCAGCAGTTACACGCAATTTACAGGGGGCCTGTACTTC.